One sample yielded the 16 T cell receptor beta chains listed below, sequenced in a study of early T cells in non-severe SARS-CoV-2 infection. One entry per CDR3 protein results from TCRdb running MiXCR on the 5' RACE reads. The sample holds tens of thousands of distinct CDR3 sequences; around 12% are singletons and the top ten take approximately 4.9%. Specimen: whole blood. Every receptor here comes from an adult who was a healthcare worker with PCR-confirmed SARS-CoV-2 infection or an uninfected control (not recorded which).

This clonotype has just a few counts. V and J are TRBV29-1 and TRBJ2-7; D tentatively fits TRBD1 or TRBD2 (6 bases each). The CDR3 spans 12 residues. V was trimmed by 5 bases and J by 5 bases, leaving 13 bases between them. Germline V gene sequence: CDR1 SQVTM, CDR2 ANQGSEA. CDR3 region: CSVQVGGHEQYF. In nucleotides, the CDR3 is TGCAGCGTTCAGGTGGGGGGCCACGAGCAGTACTTC.

The chain carries TRBV6-4 and TRBJ2-3, with D maybe TRBD2 (6 bases). This CDR3 comprises 15 residues. Trimming removed 5 bases from V and 5 bases from J, with 17 bases in between. Germline CDR1 MRHNA, CDR2 SNTAGT. The CDR3 protein is CASSTRGGAVDTQYF. The CDR3 DNA reads as TGTGCCAGCAGTACCCGCGGAGGGGCGGTAGATACGCAGTATTTT.

This chain links TRBV19 with TRBJ2-2, with TRBD2 as a possible D gene (6 bases). CDR3 length equals 15 residues. V lost 7 bases to trimming and J lost 9 bases, with 21 bases between them. Germline values: CDR1 LNHDA, CDR2 SQIVND (reference sequence). The CDR3 spells CASTMGLPFGRELFF. The CDR3 DNA reads as TGTGCCAGTACCATGGGACTCCCATTCGGCCGGGAGCTGTTTTTT. Variable domain in full (rest from reference TRBV19 and TRBJ2-2): DGGITQSPKYLFRKEGQNVTLSCEQNLNHDAMYWYRQDPGQGLRLIYYSQIVNDFQKGDIAEGYSVSREKKESFPLTVTSAQKNPTAFYLCASTMGLPFGRELFFGEGSRLTVL.

The chain links TRBV10-3 to TRBJ2-1; 7 bases match TRBD1. The CDR3 spans 15 residues. The ends lost 8 bases at V and 0 bases at J; junction bases unmatched: 7. Germline values: CDR1 ENHRY, CDR2 SYGVKD. CDR3 region: CAIRGQLSSYNEQFF. CDR3 bases: TGTGCCATCCGGGGACAGCTAAGCTCCTACAATGAGCAGTTCTTC.

This CDR3 is CASSTWGGRKTEAFF. DNA for the CDR3: TGTGCCAGCAGTACCTGGGGGGGGAGGAAGACTGAAGCTTTCTTT. The genes are TRBV12-3 or TRBV12-4 and TRBJ1-1, with D possibly TRBD1 on 5 matching bases. This CDR3 has 15 residues. Trimming pared 5 bases from V and 5 bases from J, leaving 18 bases between.

The chain carries TRBV7-2 and TRBJ2-3, with 9 bases identical to TRBD1. This CDR3 region has 17 residues. The germline gives CDR1 SGHTA, CDR2 FQGNSA. V gave up 5 bases and J gave up 0 bases; unmatched junction bases: 9. The CDR3 bases are TGTGCCAGCAGCCATGCCCCCGGGACAGGGAGCACAGATACGCAGTATTTT. Residues: CASSHAPGTGSTDTQYF.

On this clonotype itself: A much larger clone sits a single nucleotide away, making a read error possible. The chain joins TRBV7-9 to TRBJ2-7; tentative D call: TRBD1 (5 bases). This CDR3 spans 13 amino acids. V was trimmed by 4 bases and J by 5 bases, leaving 12 bases between them. In germline, CDR1 is SEHNR, CDR2 FQNEAQ (reference sequence). The CDR3 region has the DNA TGTGCCAGCAGCTCGACAGAGGCCCACGAGCAGTACTTC. Its protein product is CASSSTEAHEQYF.

This clonotype occurred a few times. V usage is TRBV14 and J usage is TRBJ2-5; maybe TRBD2 (5 bases). The V end was cut by 8 bases, the J end by 5 bases, with 15 bases between. Germline lookup yields CDR1 SGHDN and CDR2 FVKESK. CDR3 length equals 13 residues. CDR3: CASSFPGSETQYF. Written as DNA, the CDR3 is TGTGCCAGCTCGTTCCCTGGGAGCGAGACCCAGTACTTC.

The sample holds many counts of this clonotype. The chain employs TRBV6-4 and TRBJ2-1, with D possibly TRBD2 on 5 matching bases. This CDR3 has 15 residues. CDR1 MRHNA and CDR2 SNTAGT come from the germline V gene. V shed 6 bases and J shed 8 bases, with 20 bases lying between them. CDR3 protein: CASSPAVAGPYEQFF. In DNA, the CDR3 is TGTGCCAGCAGCCCTGCTGTCGCGGGCCCATATGAGCAGTTCTTC.

This clonotype was detected a few times. The chain has TRBV20-1 and TRBJ2-1; no firm D call. The CDR3 length is 14 residues. Looked up from germline, CDR1 is DFQATT and CDR2 is SNEGSKA (reference sequence). V was clipped by 7 bases and J by 4 bases, with 17 bases between them. This chain's CDR3 is CSDPVARSYNEQFF. CDR3 DNA: TGCAGTGATCCGGTGGCTAGGTCGTACAATGAGCAGTTCTTC.

This clonotype was counted at least ten times. The chain couples TRBV20-1 to TRBJ2-5; D might be TRBD2 (6 bases). CDR3 length: 13 amino acids. V dropped 3 bases and J dropped 1 base, with 9 bases sitting between them. Germline V gene sequence: CDR1 DFQATT, CDR2 SNEGSKA (reference sequence). CDR3 region: CSARVGGQETQYF. The CDR3 DNA reads as TGCAGTGCTAGGGTCGGGGGCCAAGAGACCCAGTACTTC.

In its sample, this clonotype was seen a few times. The CDR3 is CASSRLGGEQYF. The DNA of the CDR3 is TGTGCCAGCAGCCGACTAGGCGGCGAGCAGTACTTC. The chain carries TRBV7-9 and TRBJ2-7, with D tentatively TRBD2 (6 bases). There are 12 residues in the CDR3. The ends were cut back, 5 bases at V and 6 bases at J, with 11 bases in the middle. Germline CDR1 reads SEHNR; CDR2 reads FQNEAQ (reference sequence).

A remark on this clonotype: A much larger clone differs by one base, so this may be a read error. The chain recombines TRBV11-3 with TRBJ2-2; D is perhaps TRBD2 (6 bases). The germline V and J ends were trimmed by 0 bases and 6 bases, with 17 bases remaining between them. The CDR3 sequence is 17 residues long. Germline V lookup: CDR1 SGHNT, CDR2 YENEEA. This chain's CDR3 is CASSLDWGSGYAGELFF. DNA of the CDR3: TGTGCCAGCAGCTTAGATTGGGGTAGCGGTTACGCCGGGGAGCTGTTTTTT.

The V and J genes are TRBV7-2 and TRBJ2-1; TRBD2 might be the D (6 bases). This CDR3 contains 14 residues. The ends were cut back, 7 bases at V and 3 bases at J, with 13 bases in the middle. Germline V gene lookup returns CDR1 SGHTA and CDR2 FQGNSA. The chain's CDR3 is CASTTRTNYNEQFF. As DNA, the CDR3 is TGTGCCAGCACCACCCGGACTAACTACAATGAGCAGTTCTTC.

This chain links TRBV3-1 with TRBJ2-5; the match to TRBD1 covers 10 bases. Unmatched junction bases numbered 12, after V lost 6 bases and J lost 5 bases. Germline assignment: CDR1 LGHDT and CDR2 YNNKEL (reference sequence). There are 16 residues in the CDR3. CDR3 sequence (DNA): TGTGCCAGCAGGCGTATCGCCGGGACAGGGGTCGAGACCCAGTACTTC. Translated, it gives CASRRIAGTGVETQYF.

This clonotype has ten or more counts. The V call is TRBV11-2, the J call TRBJ2-7; D perhaps matches TRBD1 (6 bases). Between the trimmed V and J ends, which lost 10 bases and 3 bases, there was a span of 16 bases. The CDR3 is made up of 13 amino acids. Germline lookup yields CDR1 SGHAT and CDR2 FQNNGV. As DNA, the CDR3 is TGTGCCACCAAACCTGGACAGAGCTACGAGCAGTACTTC. It codes for CATKPGQSYEQYF.